A selection of T cell receptor beta chains follows, all from one sample in a study of blood T cell repertoires in COVID-19. Only in-frame clones appear in the TCRdb table, and some are missing; sequencing was by immunoSEQ multiplex PCR. The data hold about 460,000 clones, with about 88% observed a single time. Sequencing was carried out using PBMCs or T cells enriched from blood (not recorded which). These receptors were collected from a woman aged 55-75 years who had recovered from COVID-19. CDR3s include the opening cysteine and the closing phenylalanine or tryptophan. Each record gives: J gene, D gene, V gene, clone size, CDR3 protein, CDR3 DNA. A D gene is named only where the DNA matches it firmly. Rows may omit the clone size; those that give it use once, few, many or a size class.

>TRBJ1-3|TRBD1|TRBV7-9|.
CASSLSGTDGNTIYF
TGTGCCAGCAGCTTATCCGGGACAGATGGAAACACCATATATTTT
>TRBJ1-1|.|TRBV11-2|.
CASSSFRREAFF
TGTGCCAGCAGCTCTTTCCGTAGAGAAGCTTTCTTT
>TRBJ2-2|TRBD2|TRBV12-5|.
CASGLPRGADTGELFF
TGTGCTAGTGGTTTGCCGCGGGGGGCAGACACCGGGGAGCTGTTTTTT
>TRBJ1-5|.|TRBV5-8|.
CASKMSQTNQPQHF
TGTGCCAGCAAGATGAGTCAGACTAATCAGCCCCAGCATTTT
>TRBJ1-5|.|TRBV12-3/TRBV12-4|.
CASTSGRQPQHF
TGTGCCAGCACTTCAGGGAGGCAGCCCCAGCATTTT
>TRBJ1-4|.|TRBV7-8|.
CASSLVAGWNEKLFF
TGTGCCAGCAGCTTAGTAGCAGGGTGGAATGAAAAACTGTTTTTT
>TRBJ1-2|TRBD1|TRBV19|.
CASSIEQGFGYTF
TGTGCCAGTAGTATAGAACAGGGGTTCGGCTACACCTTC
>TRBJ1-1|.|TRBV11-2|once
CASSAGLEAFF
TGTGCCAGCAGCGCAGGACTGGAGGCTTTCTTT
>TRBJ1-3|TRBD1|TRBV2|.
CASEPRDRAHTIYF
TGTGCCAGCGAACCCCGGGACAGGGCGCACACCATATATTTT
>TRBJ1-2|TRBD1|TRBV2|.
CASSERGTGGGYGYTF
TGTGCCAGCAGTGAAAGGGGGACAGGGGGCGGCTATGGCTACACCTTC
>TRBJ2-7|.|TRBV2|.
CASSLDRSYEQYF
TGTGCCAGCAGTTTAGACAGATCCTACGAGCAGTACTTC
>TRBJ1-5|TRBD1|TRBV24-1|once
CATSDPGQGAGQPQHF
TGTGCCACCAGTGACCCAGGACAGGGGGCTGGGCAGCCCCAGCATTTT
>TRBJ1-1|TRBD1|TRBV6-5|.
CASSRDRGTEAFF
TGTGCCAGCAGCCGGGACAGGGGCACTGAAGCTTTCTTT
>TRBJ2-5|TRBD2|TRBV7-2|.
CASSLWVAGGETQYF
TGTGCCAGCAGCTTATGGGTAGCGGGGGGAGAGACCCAGTACTTC
>TRBJ1-5|.|TRBV27|.
CASSLRQGDSNQPQHF
TGTGCCAGCAGTTTACGGCAGGGCGATAGCAATCAGCCCCAGCATTTT
>TRBJ2-3|TRBD2|TRBV7-2|.
CASSLGLAGGTDTQYF
TGTGCCAGCAGCTTAGGACTAGCGGGGGGCACAGATACGCAGTATTTT
>TRBJ2-1|.|TRBV6-6|.
CASSYTTAATYNEQFF
TGTGCCAGCAGTTACACCACAGCAGCTACCTACAATGAGCAGTTCTTC
>TRBJ2-7|TRBD2|TRBV19|.
CASGVLAGTTYEQYF
TGTGCCAGTGGGGTACTAGCGGGGACAACCTACGAGCAGTACTTC
>TRBJ1-2|TRBD1|TRBV4-1|.
CASSLQGAMGYTF
TGCGCCAGCAGCCTACAGGGGGCAATGGGCTACACCTTC
>TRBJ2-3|.|TRBV6-5|once
CASNQWDTGWDTQYF
TGTGCCAGCAACCAATGGGACACCGGATGGGATACGCAGTATTTT
>TRBJ2-7|TRBD1|TRBV5-1|.
CASSLGGTVSYEQYF
TGCGCCAGCAGCTTGGGGGGGACAGTTTCCTACGAGCAGTACTTC
>TRBJ1-1|.|TRBV9|.
CASSVGAGVGTEAFF
TGTGCCAGCAGCGTAGGGGCGGGCGTTGGCACTGAAGCTTTCTTT
>TRBJ1-2|.|TRBV7-8|few
CASSEPRRGRNYGYTF
TGTGCCAGCAGCGAACCAAGGCGGGGGCGCAACTATGGCTACACCTTC
>TRBJ1-1|.|TRBV24-1|few
CATSDTANTEAFF
TGTGCCACCAGTGACACAGCGAACACTGAAGCTTTCTTT
>TRBJ1-6|.|TRBV3-1/TRBV3-2|few
CASSQGALGFNSPLHF
TGTGCCAGCAGCCAGGGGGCCTTGGGGTTTAATTCACCCCTCCACTTT
>TRBJ2-6|TRBD1|TRBV5-1|.
CASRGDRALSGANVLTF
TGCGCCAGCAGGGGGGACAGGGCCCTTTCTGGGGCCAACGTCCTGACTTTC
>TRBJ1-5|.|TRBV11-2|.
CASSFGFHQPQHF
TGTGCCAGCAGCTTTGGCTTCCATCAGCCCCAGCATTTT
>TRBJ1-5|.|TRBV12-5|once
CASGPDSYSNQPQHF
TGTGCTAGTGGTCCGGACAGTTATAGCAATCAGCCCCAGCATTTT
>TRBJ2-3|TRBD2|TRBV24-1|once
CATSAPGLAESTDTQYF
TGTGCCACCAGTGCCCCGGGACTAGCGGAAAGCACAGATACGCAGTATTTT
>TRBJ1-2|TRBD1|TRBV5-6|.
CASSWGTVFNYGYTF
TGTGCCAGCAGCTGGGGGACAGTTTTTAACTATGGCTACACCTTC
>TRBJ1-1|.|TRBV16|.
CASSHSTGWDTEAFF
TGTGCCAGCAGCCATTCGACAGGTTGGGACACTGAAGCTTTCTTT
>TRBJ1-3|.|TRBV6-6|few
CASSPDFSGTGSGNTIYF
TGTGCCAGCAGTCCGGACTTTAGCGGGACCGGATCTGGAAACACCATATATTTT
>TRBJ2-1|.|TRBV27|.
CASSFQTGNEQFF
TGTGCCAGCAGTTTCCAGACAGGCAATGAGCAGTTCTTC
>TRBJ2-2|.|TRBV5-1|.
CASSLEGRSGVKAGELFF
TGCGCCAGCAGCTTGGAAGGGCGTTCGGGGGTTAAGGCCGGGGAGCTGTTTTTT
>TRBJ2-1|.|TRBV5-4|once
CASSPAAEEAYNEQFF
TGTGCCAGCAGCCCTGCAGCCGAGGAGGCTTACAATGAGCAGTTCTTC
>TRBJ2-2|.|TRBV12-3/TRBV12-4|once
CASLIRNTGELFF
TGTGCCAGCCTAATCAGGAATACCGGGGAGCTGTTTTTT
>TRBJ2-2|TRBD1|TRBV18|.
CASSRGQGNTGELFF
TGTGCCAGCTCCCGGGGACAGGGGAACACCGGGGAGCTGTTTTTT
>TRBJ1-1|.|TRBV2|.
CASSEAGTTLNTEAFF
TGTGCCAGCAGTGAAGCGGGGACAACCTTGAACACTGAAGCTTTCTTT
>TRBJ1-4|TRBD1|TRBV27|.
CASSGRQGEKLFF
TGTGCCAGCAGTGGCCGACAGGGGGAAAAACTGTTTTTT
>TRBJ2-5|TRBD2|TRBV4-1|.
CASSQYPGVAGGPGETQYF
TGCGCCAGCAGCCAATACCCGGGGGTAGCGGGGGGGCCGGGAGAGACCCAGTACTTC
>TRBJ1-2|TRBD1|TRBV5-1|.
CASSPGQGIIGRHYGYTF
TGCGCCAGCAGCCCGGGACAGGGAATAATAGGTCGGCACTATGGCTACACCTTC
>TRBJ2-1|TRBD2|TRBV11-2|.
CASSLGLAGFYEQFF
TGTGCCAGCAGCCTTGGACTAGCGGGGTTCTACGAGCAGTTCTTC
>TRBJ2-7|.|TRBV9|once
CASSGRLGEQYF
TGTGCCAGCAGCGGAAGACTAGGCGAGCAGTACTTC
>TRBJ1-4|.|TRBV28|.
CASSLWDGGPAATNEKLFF
TGTGCCAGCAGTTTATGGGACGGGGGACCGGCTGCAACTAATGAAAAACTGTTTTTT
>TRBJ2-7|TRBD2|TRBV7-2|.
CASSLALGLAGGAAYEQYF
TGTGCCAGCAGCTTAGCCCTGGGACTAGCGGGGGGGGCTGCCTACGAGCAGTACTTC
>TRBJ1-5|TRBD1|TRBV19|.
CASSMGQGAAGNQPQHF
TGTGCCAGTAGTATGGGGCAGGGGGCAGCGGGCAATCAGCCCCAGCATTTT
>TRBJ2-7|.|TRBV13|.
CASSFQGKYEQYF
TGTGCCAGCAGCTTCCAGGGTAAATACGAGCAGTACTTC
>TRBJ1-1|.|TRBV7-9|.
CASSRLGAPNTEAFF
TGTGCCAGCAGCCGATTGGGGGCCCCGAACACTGAAGCTTTCTTT
>TRBJ1-4|.|TRBV5-1|once
CASSSGQRQSTNEKLFF
TGCGCCAGCAGCTCAGGACAGAGGCAGTCAACTAATGAAAAACTGTTTTTT
>TRBJ1-2|.|TRBV5-6|.
CASSLPGQSYGYTF
TGTGCCAGCAGCTTACCCGGACAGTCTTATGGCTACACCTTC
>TRBJ2-2|.|TRBV3-1/TRBV3-2|.
CASSQGPGRGTGELFF
TGTGCCAGCAGCCAGGGACCAGGGCGGGGCACCGGGGAGCTGTTTTTT
>TRBJ1-4|.|TRBV3-1/TRBV3-2|.
CASSQTLRKLFF
TGTGCCAGCAGCCAAACACTGCGGAAACTGTTTTTT
>TRBJ2-4|.|TRBV7-9|.
CASSSGAGENIQYF
TGTGCCAGCAGCTCAGGCGCCGGCGAAAACATTCAGTACTTC
>TRBJ2-3|.|TRBV15|.
CATSPTRGAQFTDTQYF
TGTGCCACCAGCCCAACCCGCGGGGCCCAATTCACAGATACGCAGTATTTT
>TRBJ1-5|.|TRBV5-6|.
CASSLLHGSNQPQHF
TGTGCCAGCAGCTTGTTACACGGGAGCAATCAGCCCCAGCATTTT
>TRBJ2-3|.|TRBV19|once
CASSIQGTDTQYF
TGTGCCAGTAGTATTCAGGGCACAGATACGCAGTATTTT
>TRBJ1-6|.|TRBV5-1|few
CASSLTVYNSPLHF
TGCGCCAGCAGCCTGACAGTTTATAATTCACCCCTCCACTTT